The subject of this entry is one T cell receptor (beta chain). Libraries were prepared by immunoSEQ multiplex PCR; TCRdb keeps only in-frame clonotypes and omits some of them. Of more than 55,000 clones listed, approximately 90% were seen once; the top ten hold 0.35% to 0.45%. The data derive from a study of technical replicates of blood from a few donors. Germline V CDR1 and CDR2: LNHDA, SQIVND (reference sequence). The CDR3 sequence is 16 residues long. With 3 bases removed from V and 2 bases from J, the gap between germline ends came to 17 bases. The receptor comes from a human donor in good health. Sequenced: T cells isolated from PBMCs. V and J are TRBV19 and TRBJ2-7; a weak D match, TRBD2 (6 bases). CDR3 region: CASSMDWSGSTYEQYF. DNA of the CDR3: TGTGCCAGTAGTATGGATTGGAGCGGGTCCACCTACGAGCAGTACTTC.